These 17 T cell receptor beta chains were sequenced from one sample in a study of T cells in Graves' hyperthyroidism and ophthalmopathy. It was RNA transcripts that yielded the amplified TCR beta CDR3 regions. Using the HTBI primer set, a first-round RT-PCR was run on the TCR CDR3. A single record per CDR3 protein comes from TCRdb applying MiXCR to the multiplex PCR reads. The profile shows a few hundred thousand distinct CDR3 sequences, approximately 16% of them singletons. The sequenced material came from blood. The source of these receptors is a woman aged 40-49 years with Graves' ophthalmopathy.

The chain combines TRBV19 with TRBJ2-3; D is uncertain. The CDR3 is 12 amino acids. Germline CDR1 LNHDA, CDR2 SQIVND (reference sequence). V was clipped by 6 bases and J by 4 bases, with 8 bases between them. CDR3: CASSGYADTQYF. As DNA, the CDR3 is TGTGCCAGTAGCGGATATGCAGATACGCAGTATTTT.

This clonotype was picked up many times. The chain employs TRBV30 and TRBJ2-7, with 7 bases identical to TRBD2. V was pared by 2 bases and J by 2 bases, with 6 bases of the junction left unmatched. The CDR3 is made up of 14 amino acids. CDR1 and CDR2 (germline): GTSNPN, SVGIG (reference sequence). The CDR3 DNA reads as TGTGCCTGGAGTATCGGGGAGGGCCCCTACGAGCAGTACTTC. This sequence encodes CAWSIGEGPYEQYF.

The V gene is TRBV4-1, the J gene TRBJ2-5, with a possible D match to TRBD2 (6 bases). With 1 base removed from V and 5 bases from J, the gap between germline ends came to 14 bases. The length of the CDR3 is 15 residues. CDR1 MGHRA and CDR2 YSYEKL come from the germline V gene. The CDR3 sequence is CASSQGSAGGETQYF. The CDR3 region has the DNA TGCGCCAGCAGCCAAGGTAGCGCCGGAGGGGAGACCCAGTACTTC.

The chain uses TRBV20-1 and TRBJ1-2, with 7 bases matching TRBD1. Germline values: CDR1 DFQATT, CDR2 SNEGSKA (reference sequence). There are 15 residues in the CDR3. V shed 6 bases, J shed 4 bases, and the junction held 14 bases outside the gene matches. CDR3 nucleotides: TGCAGTGCCGCCCAAAGAGAGGGACAGCTCTATGGCTACACCTTC. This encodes CSAAQREGQLYGYTF.

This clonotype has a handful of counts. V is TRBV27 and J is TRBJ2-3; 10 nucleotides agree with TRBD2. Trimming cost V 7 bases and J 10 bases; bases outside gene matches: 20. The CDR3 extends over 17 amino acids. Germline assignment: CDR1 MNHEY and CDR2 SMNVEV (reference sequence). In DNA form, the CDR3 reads TGTGCCAGCACCCGACGGCTAGCGGGGGACGAGTATGGTGCGCAGTATTTT. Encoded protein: CASTRRLAGDEYGAQYF.

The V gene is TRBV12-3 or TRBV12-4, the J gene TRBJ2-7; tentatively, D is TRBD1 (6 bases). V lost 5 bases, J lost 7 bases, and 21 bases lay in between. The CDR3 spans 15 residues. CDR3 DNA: TGTGCCAGCAGTATGCACCAGACAGGCCTAGATGAGCAGTACTTC. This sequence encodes CASSMHQTGLDEQYF.

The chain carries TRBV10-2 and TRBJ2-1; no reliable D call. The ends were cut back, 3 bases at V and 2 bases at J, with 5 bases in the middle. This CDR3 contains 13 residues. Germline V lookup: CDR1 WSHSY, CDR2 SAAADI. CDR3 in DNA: TGCGCCAGCAGTGACCAACCCTACAATGAGCAGTTCTTC. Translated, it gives CASSDQPYNEQFF.

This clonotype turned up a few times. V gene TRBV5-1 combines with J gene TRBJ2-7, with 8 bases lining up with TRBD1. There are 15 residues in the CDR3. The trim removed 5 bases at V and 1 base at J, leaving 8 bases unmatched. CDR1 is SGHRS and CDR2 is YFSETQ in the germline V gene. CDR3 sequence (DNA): TGCGCCAGCAGAATATCGACAGGGGTATCCTACGAGCAGTACTTC. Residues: CASRISTGVSYEQYF.

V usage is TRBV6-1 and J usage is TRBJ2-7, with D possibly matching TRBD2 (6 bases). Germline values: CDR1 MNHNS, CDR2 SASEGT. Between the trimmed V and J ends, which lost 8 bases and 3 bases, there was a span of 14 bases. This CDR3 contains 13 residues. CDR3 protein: CASAREILYEQYF. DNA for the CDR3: TGTGCCAGCGCCCGGGAGATCCTCTACGAGCAGTACTTC.

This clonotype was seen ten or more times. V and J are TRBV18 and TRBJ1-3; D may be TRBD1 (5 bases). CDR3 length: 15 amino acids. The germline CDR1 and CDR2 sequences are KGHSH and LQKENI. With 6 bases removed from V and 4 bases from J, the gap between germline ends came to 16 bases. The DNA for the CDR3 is TGTGCCAGCTCTAAAGACAGCCCCTCCGGAAACACCATATATTTT. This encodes CASSKDSPSGNTIYF. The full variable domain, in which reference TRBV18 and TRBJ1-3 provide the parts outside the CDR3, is NAGVMQNPRHLVRRRGQEARLRCSPMKGHSHVYWYRQLPEEGLKFMVYLQKENIIDESGMPKERFSAEFPKEGPSILRIQQVVRGDSAAYFCASSKDSPSGNTIYFGEGSWLTVV.

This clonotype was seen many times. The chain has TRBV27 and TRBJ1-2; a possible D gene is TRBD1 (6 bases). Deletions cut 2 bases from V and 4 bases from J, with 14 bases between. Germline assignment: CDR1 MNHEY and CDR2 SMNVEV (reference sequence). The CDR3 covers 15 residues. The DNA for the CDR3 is TGTGCCAGCAGTTTAAAGGGAGGGGGTGCCTATGGCTACACCTTC. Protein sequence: CASSLKGGGAYGYTF.

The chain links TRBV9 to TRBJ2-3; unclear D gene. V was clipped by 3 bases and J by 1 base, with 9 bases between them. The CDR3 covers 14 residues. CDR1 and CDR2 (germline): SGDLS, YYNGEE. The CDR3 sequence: CASSGTTGTDTQYF. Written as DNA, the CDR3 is TGTGCCAGCAGCGGAACCACGGGCACAGATACGCAGTATTTT. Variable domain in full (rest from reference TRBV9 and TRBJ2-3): DSGVTQTPKHLITATGQRVTLRCSPRSGDLSVYWYQQSLDQGLQFLIQYYNGEERAKGNILERFSAQQFPDLHSELNLSSLELGDSALYFCASSGTTGTDTQYFGPGTRLTVL.

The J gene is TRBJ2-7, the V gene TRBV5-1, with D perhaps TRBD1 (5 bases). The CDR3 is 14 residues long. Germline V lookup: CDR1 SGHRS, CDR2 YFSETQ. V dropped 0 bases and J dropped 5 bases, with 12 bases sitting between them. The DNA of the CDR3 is TGCGCCAGCAGCTTGGGCCAACAAGGGGACGAGCAGTACTTC. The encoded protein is CASSLGQQGDEQYF.

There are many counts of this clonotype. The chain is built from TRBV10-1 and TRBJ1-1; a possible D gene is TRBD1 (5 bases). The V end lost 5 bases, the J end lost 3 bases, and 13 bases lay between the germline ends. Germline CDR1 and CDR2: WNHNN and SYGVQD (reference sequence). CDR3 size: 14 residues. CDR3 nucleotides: TGCGCCAGCAGTATTTTGACAGAGGACACTGAAGCTTTCTTT. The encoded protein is CASSILTEDTEAFF.

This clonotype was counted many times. CDR3 protein: CASSTSGSSWNEQFF. The CDR3 DNA reads as TGTGCCAGCAGTACTAGCGGGAGTTCGTGGAATGAGCAGTTCTTC. This rearrangement joins TRBV3-1 to TRBJ2-1; 11 nucleotides agree with TRBD2. Trimming at V came to 6 bases and at J to 7 bases, leaving 8 bases not matched to a gene. The CDR3 sequence is 15 residues long. The germline V gene encodes CDR1 LGHDT and CDR2 YNNKEL (reference sequence).

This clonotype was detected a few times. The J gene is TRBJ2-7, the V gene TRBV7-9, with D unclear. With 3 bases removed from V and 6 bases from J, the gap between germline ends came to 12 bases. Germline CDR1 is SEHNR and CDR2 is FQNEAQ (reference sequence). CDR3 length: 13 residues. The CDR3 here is CASSFGLDPEQYF. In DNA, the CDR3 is TGTGCCAGCAGCTTCGGCCTGGACCCCGAGCAGTACTTC.

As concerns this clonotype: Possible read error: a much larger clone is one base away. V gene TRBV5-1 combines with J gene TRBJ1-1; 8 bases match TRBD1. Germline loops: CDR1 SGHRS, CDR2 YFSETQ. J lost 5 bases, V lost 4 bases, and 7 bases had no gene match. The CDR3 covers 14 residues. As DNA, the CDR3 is TGCGCCAGCAGCATCGGACAGGGTGAAACTGAAGCTTTCTTT. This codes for CASSIGQGETEAFF.